Sequencing of this T cell receptor (beta chain) was carried out in a study of long-term antiretroviral therapy in people with HIV. Whole-study findings and limits: Blood, drawn from about 2004 to 2017, may reflect older ART regimens. The repertoire was dominated at all time points by clones expanded before ART.

They ran version v3.0 of the immunoSEQ assay at survey level. Sequencing was directed toward about 35,000-55,000 T-cell genomes in each sample. Profiled with immunoSEQ multiplex PCR; TCRdb holds only in-frame clones, not every one. The sample shows 25,000 to 30,000 clones, about nine tenths of them seen only once. It was in the United States that all participants with HIV were treated. The V gene's germline CDR1 is MNHEY and CDR2 SVGAGI. The CDR3 consists of 14 residues. V lost 4 bases to trimming and J lost 3 bases, with 10 bases between them. Points on this clone: Its target is unknown.

The sequence came from a man between 18 and 29 years old with HIV. This specimen was unsorted PBMCs, taken 3.1 years after starting antiretroviral therapy. The chain carries TRBV6-5 and TRBJ1-3; D remains unclear. CDR3: CASSSGADGNTIYF. CDR3 in DNA: TGTGCCAGCAGTTCAGGCGCCGATGGAAACACCATATATTTT.